Below, 16 T cell receptor beta chains from the same sample are listed, as sequenced in a study of OX40 agonist ivuxolimab in advanced cancers. This table comes from immunoSEQ multiplex PCR, and its TCRdb copy is limited to in-frame clones, with some not included. This table has some 90,000 clones, around 90% appearing once. Source: CD4+ or CD8+ T cells sorted from blood, taken in a trial of the OX40 agonist ivuxolimab. All receptors derive from an adult with an advanced solid tumor such as melanoma, head and neck, liver or kidney cancer.

This clone was recorded only once. This sequence joins TRBV4-1 and TRBJ2-5; 10 bases match TRBD2. Germline V lookup: CDR1 MGHRA, CDR2 YSYEKL. V dropped 0 bases and J dropped 8; count of bases not matched to a gene: 9. The CDR3 length is 16 residues. The CDR3 loop reads CASSQEESSGGITQYF. In nucleotides, the CDR3 is TGCGCCAGCAGCCAAGAGGAGTCTAGCGGGGGAATAACCCAGTACTTC.

The chain carries TRBV7-9 and TRBJ2-5; D possibly corresponds to TRBD2 (7 bases). V was trimmed by 4 bases and J by 4 bases, leaving 16 bases between them. The CDR3 consists of 15 residues. Germline CDR1 SEHNR, CDR2 FQNEAQ (reference sequence). The CDR3 bases are TGTGCCAGCAGCTCCATGGGGGGGCAGGGAGAGACCCAGTACTTC. Protein sequence: CASSSMGGQGETQYF.

This clone has only one observation. The chain combines TRBV11-3 with TRBJ1-1; possible D gene TRBD1, 6 bases. Trimming removed 5 bases at V and 1 base at J, with 20 bases between. Germline V CDR1 and CDR2: SGHNT, YENEEA. This CDR3 has 17 amino acids. In nucleotides, the CDR3 is TGTGCCAGCAGCCCGACTGACAGTAGGGGGAGGAACACTGAAGCTTTCTTT. It codes for CASSPTDSRGRNTEAFF.

As DNA, the CDR3 is TGTGCCAGCCGCAGGGGGGAGGTGAACACTGAAGCTTTCTTT. It translates to CASRRGEVNTEAFF. The rearrangement joins TRBV5-4 to TRBJ1-1, with 7 bases that match TRBD1. Germline assignment: CDR1 SGHNT and CDR2 YYREEE (reference sequence). The trim removed 7 bases at V and 0 bases at J, leaving 6 bases unmatched. There are 14 residues in the CDR3.

V is TRBV28 and J is TRBJ1-2; D not resolved. CDR1 is MDHEN and CDR2 is SYDVKM in the germline V gene. Deletions cut 6 bases from V and 0 bases from J, with 8 bases between. CDR3 length equals 13 residues. CDR3 DNA: TGTGCCAGCAGCTCCGGGGCTAACTATGGCTACACCTTC. Translation gives CASSSGANYGYTF.

This chain's CDR3 is CASRPGTGAPNEQFF. CDR3 DNA sequence: TGTGCCAGTCGCCCCGGGACAGGGGCGCCCAATGAGCAGTTCTTC. The gene calls are TRBV19 and TRBJ2-1; 10 bases agree with TRBD1. The CDR3 is made up of 15 amino acids. Germline CDR1 and CDR2: LNHDA and SQIVND (reference sequence). V was pared by 8 bases and J by 6 bases, with 10 bases of the junction left unmatched.

On this clone: A read error may account for a junction end that differs from germline. The chain employs TRBV7-8 and TRBJ1-5; unclear D gene. The germline V gene encodes CDR1 SGHVS and CDR2 FQNEAQ. The CDR3 runs 14 residues. The CDR3 region is CASSLAQSPQPQHF. The CDR3, as DNA: TGTGCCAGCAGCCTAGCCCAGAGTCCTCAGCCCCAGCATTTT. Based on the CDR3 plus reference TRBV7-8 and TRBJ1-5, the full variable domain is GAGVSQSPRYKVAKRGQDVALRCDPISGHVSLFWYQQALGQGPEFLTYFQNEAQLDKSGLPSDRFFAERPEGSVSTLKIQRTQQEDSAVYLCASSLAQSPQPQHFGDGTRLSIL.

This clone was recorded only once. V is TRBV5-1 and J is TRBJ2-5, with D perhaps matching TRBD1 or TRBD2 (5 bases each). The V end lost 1 base, the J end lost 3 bases, and 16 bases lay between the germline ends. CDR3 length: 16 residues. The germline gives CDR1 SGHRS, CDR2 YFSETQ. CDR3 sequence (DNA): TGCGCCAGCAGCTTGATGGGGCAAGGGCGGGAAGAGACCCAGTACTTC. It translates to CASSLMGQGREETQYF.

The rearrangement uses TRBV5-1 and TRBJ2-3; D remains unclear. Trimming pared 4 bases from V and 3 bases from J, leaving 9 bases between. This CDR3 is built from 13 residues. Germline V CDR1 and CDR2: SGHRS, YFSETQ. The CDR3 sequence: CASSPTETDTQYF. DNA of the CDR3: TGCGCCAGCAGCCCGACTGAAACAGATACGCAGTATTTT.

This chain joins TRBV19 and TRBJ1-5; TRBD1 matches 7 bases. The germline V gene encodes CDR1 LNHDA and CDR2 SQIVND (reference sequence). This CDR3 region has 15 residues. Trimming at V came to 0 bases and at J to 4 bases, leaving 3 bases not matched to a gene. The CDR3, as DNA: TGTGCCAGTAGTATAGACTCGACAGGGAATCAGCCCCAGCATTTT. As protein: CASSIDSTGNQPQHF.

V gene TRBV10-3 combines with J gene TRBJ2-2; unclear D gene. Trimming shortened V by 5 bases and J by 5 bases, and 21 bases separated the two germline ends. The CDR3 contains 17 residues. The germline gives CDR1 ENHRY, CDR2 SYGVKD. In DNA, the CDR3 is TGTGCCATCAGTTTAGGGCCAGTCGTGGGAAGAACCGGGGAGCTGTTTTTT. It specifies CAISLGPVVGRTGELFF.

The chain employs TRBV6-6 and TRBJ2-7; D not resolved. Germline CDR1 reads MNHNY; CDR2 reads SVGAGI (reference sequence). The V end lost 5 bases, the J end lost 2 bases, and 10 bases lay between the germline ends. The CDR3 totals 13 residues. This chain's CDR3 is CASSRPRPYEQYF. In DNA form, the CDR3 reads TGTGCCAGCAGTAGGCCCCGGCCCTACGAGCAGTACTTC.

This clone came up once. This chain joins TRBV5-5 and TRBJ2-5; TRBD2 agrees at 10 bases. CDR3 size: 15 residues. V dropped 3 bases and J dropped 2; count of bases not matched to a gene: 4. In germline, CDR1 is SGHKS, CDR2 YYEKEE (reference sequence). The CDR3 DNA sequence: TGTGCCAGCAGCTACGGACTAGCGGTACAAGAGACCCAGTACTTC. This gives the protein CASSYGLAVQETQYF.

The chain uses TRBV28 and TRBJ1-2; 7 positions match TRBD1. J gave up 8 bases and V 5 bases, and 8 bases lay outside the gene matches. Germline V CDR1 and CDR2: MDHEN, SYDVKM. This CDR3 has 13 residues. CDR3 coding DNA: TGTGCCAGCAGTCGACAGGGAACTAGCGGCTACACCTTC. Translating it yields CASSRQGTSGYTF.

This clone was counted between two and nine times. The V gene is TRBV2, the J gene TRBJ1-4; D is ambiguous. V dropped 5 bases and J dropped 0 bases, with 13 bases sitting between them. The CDR3 contains 16 residues. CDR1 is SNHLY, CDR2 FYNNEI, per germline. The CDR3 region is CASSSGTEATNEKLFF. The CDR3 coding sequence is TGTGCCAGCAGTTCGGGCACGGAAGCAACTAATGAAAAACTGTTTTTT.

V and J are TRBV9 and TRBJ2-3; D call uncertain. Germline V gene sequence: CDR1 SGDLS, CDR2 YYNGEE. Between the trimmed V and J ends, which lost 0 bases and 4 bases, there was a span of 12 bases. This CDR3 contains 15 residues. This CDR3 is CASSVGPSGADTQYF. CDR3 nucleotides: TGTGCCAGCAGCGTAGGGCCTTCGGGCGCAGATACGCAGTATTTT.